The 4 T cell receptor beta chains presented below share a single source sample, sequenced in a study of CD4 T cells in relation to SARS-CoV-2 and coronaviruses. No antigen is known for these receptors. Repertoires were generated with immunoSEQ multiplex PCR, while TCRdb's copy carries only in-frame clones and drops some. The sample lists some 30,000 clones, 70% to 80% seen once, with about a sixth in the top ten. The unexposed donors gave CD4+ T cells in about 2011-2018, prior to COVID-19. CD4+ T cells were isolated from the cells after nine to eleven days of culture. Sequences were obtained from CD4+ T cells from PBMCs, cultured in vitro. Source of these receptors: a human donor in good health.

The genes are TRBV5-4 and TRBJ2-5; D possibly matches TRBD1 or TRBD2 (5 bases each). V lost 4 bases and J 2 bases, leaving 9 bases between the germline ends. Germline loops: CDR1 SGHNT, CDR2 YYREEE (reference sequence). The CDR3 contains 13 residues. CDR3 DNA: TGTGCCAGCAGCAGGGACGTTCAAGAGACCCAGTACTTC. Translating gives CASSRDVQETQYF.

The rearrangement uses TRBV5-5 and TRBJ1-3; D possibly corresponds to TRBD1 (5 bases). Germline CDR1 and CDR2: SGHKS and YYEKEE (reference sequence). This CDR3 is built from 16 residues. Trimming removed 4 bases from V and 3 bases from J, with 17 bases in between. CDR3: CASSPAPRDVGNTIYF. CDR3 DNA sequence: TGTGCCAGCAGCCCCGCCCCGCGGGACGTTGGAAACACCATATATTTT.

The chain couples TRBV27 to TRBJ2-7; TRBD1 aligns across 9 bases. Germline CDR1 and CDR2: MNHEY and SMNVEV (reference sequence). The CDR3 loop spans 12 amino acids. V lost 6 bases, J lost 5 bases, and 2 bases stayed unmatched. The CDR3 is CASRGQGHEQYF. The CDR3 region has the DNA TGTGCCAGCAGGGGACAGGGCCACGAGCAGTACTTC.

The CDR3 DNA follows: TGCAGCGTTGATACCGTGGGCTGGGAGCAGTTCTTC. Its protein product is CSVDTVGWEQFF. The chain links TRBV29-1 to TRBJ2-1, with unresolved D. CDR1 and CDR2 from the germline V gene are SQVTM and ANQGSEA. The CDR3 runs 12 residues. V was shortened by 3 bases and J by 10 bases, with 13 bases between the two germline ends.